This T cell receptor beta chain was recorded in a study of blood T cell repertoires in COVID-19. Study-level background: The United States, Italy and Spain provided the acute and convalescent COVID-19 samples.

Sequenced by immunoSEQ multiplex PCR; TCRdb stores in-frame clones only, minus some. Of 200,000 to 250,000 clones in the sample, around 80% were seen once. Looked up from germline, CDR1 is MNHEY and CDR2 is SVGAGI. V lost 4 bases, J lost 7 bases, and 8 bases stayed unmatched. CDR3 size: 14 residues. The chain joins TRBV6-5 to TRBJ1-2; 8 bases match TRBD1. The sample consisted of peripheral blood. The source is a woman at least 80 years old with active or convalescent COVID-19. The DNA of the CDR3 is TGTGCCAGCAGTTTAACGGACAGGGTGGGTGGCTACACCTTC. Encoded protein: CASSLTDRVGGYTF.